The 5 T cell receptor beta chains listed next were all sequenced from one sample in a study of T cell changes during pregnancy in multiple sclerosis. The assay was immunoSEQ multiplex PCR, and TCRdb's table has in-frame clones only and misses some. The sample carries about 13,000 clones, roughly 88% recorded once. The sequenced sample was CD8+ T cells from peripheral blood mononuclear cells, obtained after pregnancy. These receptors all come from a female donor in good health, enrolled as a control in a pregnancy study.

The chain is built from TRBV4-2 and TRBJ2-1, with 10 positions matching TRBD2. V lost 0 bases to trimming and J lost 0 bases; unmatched junction nucleotides: 5. Germline V gene lookup returns CDR1 LGHNA and CDR2 YNFKEQ. The CDR3 runs 18 residues. The CDR3 DNA reads as TGTGCCAGCAGCCAAGATCATAGCGGGAGGAGCTCCTACAATGAGCAGTTCTTC. This gives the protein CASSQDHSGRSSYNEQFF.

The chain recombines TRBV4-2 with TRBJ2-3; 12 nucleotides match TRBD2. The CDR3 is 20 residues long. The ends lost 0 bases at V and 0 bases at J; junction bases unmatched: 10. Germline CDR1 is LGHNA and CDR2 is YNFKEQ. The CDR3 DNA sequence: TGTGCCAGCAGCCAAGACCCCCTAGCGGGGGGGCGGGCGAGCACAGATACGCAGTATTTT. This codes for CASSQDPLAGGRASTDTQYF.

The J gene is TRBJ2-5, the V gene TRBV7-3; 11 bases fit TRBD2. Trimming at V came to 1 base and at J to 5 bases, leaving 6 bases not matched to a gene. The CDR3 sequence is 16 residues long. The germline V gene has CDR1 SGHTA and CDR2 FQGTGA. The CDR3 nucleotides read TGTGCCAGCAGCTTAAACCTAGCGGGAGGTGGGGAGACCCAGTACTTC. Its protein product is CASSLNLAGGGETQYF.

This sequence joins TRBV7-9 and TRBJ2-7, with D possibly TRBD1 on 6 matching bases. V was trimmed by 1 base and J by 3 bases, leaving 13 bases between them. From germline, CDR1 is SEHNR and CDR2 FQNEAQ (reference sequence). This CDR3 has 15 residues. CDR3 bases: TGTGCCAGCAGCTTAGGGCAGGGGCTATTCTACGAGCAGTACTTC. Its translation is CASSLGQGLFYEQYF. The full variable domain, with the rest looked up from reference TRBV7-9 and TRBJ2-7, is DTGVSQNPRHKITKRGQNVTFRCDPISEHNRLYWYRQTLGQGPEFLTYFQNEAQLEKSRLLSDRFSAERPKGSFSTLEIQRTEQGDSAMYLCASSLGQGLFYEQYFGPGTRLTVT.

The gene calls are TRBV5-4 and TRBJ1-1; 9 nucleotides align to TRBD1. The germline V gene has CDR1 SGHNT and CDR2 YYREEE (reference sequence). The CDR3 length is 16 residues. V dropped 4 bases and J dropped 6; count of bases not matched to a gene: 13. The CDR3 here is CASSPRDRVPGAEAFF. CDR3 DNA sequence: TGTGCCAGCAGCCCCCGGGACAGGGTCCCCGGGGCTGAAGCTTTCTTT.